The present T cell receptor beta chain was sequenced within a study of CD8 T cells in ankylosing spondylitis (dated by TCRdb to about 2017). With respect to the entire study: T cell receptor beta repertoires were profiled in healthy donors and ankylosing spondylitis patients so that disease-linked TCR variants could be found. The whole study cohort included some 100 healthy donors and under 30 ankylosing spondylitis patients. Samples of peripheral blood were taken, and for ankylosing spondylitis patients, synovial fluid was collected as well.

A distance of 11 bases separates the germline ends of V and J, which lose 9 bases and 3 bases respectively. CDR1 and CDR2 (SNHLY, FYNNEI) derive from the germline V gene. From the cysteine through the phenylalanine, the CDR3 covers 12 amino acids. Just CDR3 DNA is preserved here, 36 bases in frame from base 1. The table lists this clonotype with many counts. It lacks a known antigen. Base qualities are not provided; no much larger clone lies one nucleotide away. On the study overall, not on this receptor specifically: Significant enrichment of the disease-linked clones was reported in matched synovial fluid samples from ankylosing spondylitis patients. Some of the motif variants had been reported before in the synovial fluid and blood of reactive arthritis patients, a finding that suggests common disease-initiation mechanisms. A CD8+ phenotype was shown by the disease-linked clones, which were found at relatively low frequencies in peripheral blood. A TCR beta motif made up of several highly homologous amino acid variants appeared to be characteristic of blood from ankylosing spondylitis patients.

The data were produced on an Illumina HiSeq 2500. TCR beta libraries were prepared by quantitative 5'-RACE with molecular barcodes. In the paper's pipeline: A new computational method based on a probabilistic model of VDJ rearrangement was used to identify disease-linked TCR variants. TCRdb applied fastp at Q25 and MiXCR to the public reads, then kept only in-frame beta chains. Identical CDR3 proteins give one entry, which carries the most common genes and DNA. The V and J calls reflect TCRdb's pipeline rather than the authors' work. The sample profile shows approximately 250,000 distinct CDR3 sequences; 7.5% to 9.5% of them were found once. More than 4.5% of the sample rests with the top ten.

This clonotype originated in a female donor with ankylosing spondylitis or in good health (not recorded which). Source material: blood, either unsorted or a sorted T cell fraction (not recorded which). Recombination linked TRBV2 to TRBJ2-5, and the D gene may be TRBD2, 6 bases matching. For the CDR3, the sequence is CASGTLKETQYF. The base sequence is TGTGCCAGTGGGACTCTCAAAGAGACCCAGTACTTC.